Detailed here is one T cell receptor beta chain. Its specificity is unknown. Assay used: immunoSEQ multiplex PCR; TCRdb lists only in-frame clones, some missing. The data hold 130,000 to 150,000 clones, with about nine tenths observed a single time. This sample is part of a study of graft-versus-host responses after intestinal transplantation. Study summary: All recipients were given anti-thymocyte globulin induction, and tacrolimus and steroids were then administered for around three years.

Looked up from germline, CDR1 is LNHNV and CDR2 is YYDKDF (reference sequence). The CDR3 loop spans 15 amino acids. V was trimmed by 3 bases and J by 9 bases, leaving 21 bases between them. Study-level results: Peak levels of circulating GvH clones tracked with early post-transplant HvG declines. High graft-versus-host to host-versus-graft T cell clonal ratios marked allografts of patients with graft-donor macrochimerism.

The chain links TRBV15 to TRBJ2-7; TRBD1 or TRBD2 may be the D gene (5 bases each). This TCR derives from a human donor who received an intestinal transplant. This sample comprised unstimulated CD4+ T cells sorted from spleen or lymph node cells, obtained before intestinal transplant. The CDR3 coding sequence is TGTGCCACCAGCAGCCTCGAGGGGTGGGGGATCGGGCAGTACTTC. Encoded protein: CATSSLEGWGIGQYF. Based on the CDR3 plus reference TRBV15 and TRBJ2-7, the full variable domain is DAMVIQNPRYQVTQFGKPVTLSCSQTLNHNVMYWYQQKSSQAPKLLFHYYDKDFNNEADTPDNFQSRRPNTSFCFLDIRSPGLGDTAMYLCATSSLEGWGIGQYFGPGTRLTVT.